The rows below give T cell receptor beta chains drawn from one sample of a study of blood T cell repertoires in COVID-19. Only in-frame clones appear in the TCRdb table, and some are missing; sequencing was by immunoSEQ multiplex PCR. Of 300,000 to 400,000 clones in the sample, over 75% were seen once. Source material: PBMCs or T cells enriched from blood (not recorded which). The receptors here all came from a man in his late teens or twenties who had recovered from COVID-19. Each CDR3 is given with its conserved first and last residue. A D gene is named only where the DNA matches it firmly. Expanded clones get a size class; other rows say once, few or many, or leave the size out.

d_gene	len	abundance	j_gene	v_gene	CDR3aa	CDR3nt
.	13	.	TRBJ1-2	TRBV6-6	CASSPQINYGYTF	TGTGCCAGCAGCCCCCAGATTAACTATGGCTACACCTTC
.	13	once	TRBJ2-7	TRBV7-7	CASSLGTLSEQYF	TGTGCCAGCAGCTTAGGCACCCTAAGCGAGCAGTACTTC
.	18	.	TRBJ1-5	TRBV2	CASSDHLSTGESNQPQHF	TGTGCCAGCAGTGACCACCTGTCCACGGGGGAGAGCAATCAGCCCCAGCATTTT
TRBD2	15	.	TRBJ2-1	TRBV5-4	CASSLGLAEYNEQFF	TGTGCCAGCAGCTTGGGTCTAGCGGAATACAATGAGCAGTTCTTC
.	15	few	TRBJ2-7	TRBV5-1	CASSFHTGLTYEQYF	TGCGCCAGCAGCTTCCACACGGGTCTTACCTACGAGCAGTACTTC
.	15	.	TRBJ2-2	TRBV18	CASSGQAHNTGELFF	TGTGCCAGCTCAGGGCAGGCACACAACACCGGGGAGCTGTTTTTT
TRBD2	16	once	TRBJ2-7	TRBV4-3	CASSQGLAGANYEQYF	TGCGCCAGCAGCCAAGGGCTAGCGGGAGCTAACTACGAGCAGTACTTC
.	15	.	TRBJ1-6	TRBV28	CASSGPQGYNSPLHF	TGTGCCAGCAGTGGACCTCAGGGCTATAATTCACCCCTCCACTTT
.	16	.	TRBJ1-6	TRBV4-1	CASSQVLSPGISPLHF	TGCGCCAGCAGCCAAGTTCTGAGCCCAGGTATTTCACCCCTCCACTTT
.	18	.	TRBJ1-1	TRBV14	CASIPYGQNLGGSTEAFF	TGTGCCAGCATCCCTTACGGACAGAATCTAGGGGGTAGCACTGAAGCTTTCTTT
TRBD1	15	.	TRBJ2-1	TRBV3-1/TRBV3-2	CASSLPGQGVDEQFF	TGTGCCAGCAGCCTACCCGGACAGGGGGTCGATGAGCAGTTCTTC
.	15	.	TRBJ1-3	TRBV19	CASSIGGLSGNTIYF	TGTGCCAGTAGTATCGGGGGACTCTCTGGAAACACCATATATTTT
.	14	.	TRBJ2-3	TRBV5-1	CASSPPVRTDTQYF	TGCGCCAGCAGCCCCCCGGTACGGACAGATACGCAGTATTTT
.	15	.	TRBJ1-2	TRBV6-2/TRBV6-3	CASSYPPQGYYGYTF	TGTGCCAGCAGTTACCCCCCCCAGGGGTACTATGGCTACACCTTC
TRBD1	18	.	TRBJ1-4	TRBV4-2	CASSQDPNRGRTNEKLFF	TGTGCCAGCAGCCAAGATCCAAACAGGGGGCGAACTAATGAAAAACTGTTTTTT
TRBD2	18	.	TRBJ2-1	TRBV5-8	CASSIMLLAGAHYNEQFF	TGTGCCAGCAGCATAATGTTACTAGCGGGGGCCCACTACAATGAGCAGTTCTTC
.	14	.	TRBJ1-2	TRBV2	CASTLGELNYGYTF	TGTGCCAGCACCCTAGGAGAGTTGAACTATGGCTACACCTTC
.	14	.	TRBJ2-1	TRBV7-3	CASGAGGSYNEQFF	TGTGCCAGCGGGGCCGGGGGCTCCTACAATGAGCAGTTCTTC
.	14	.	TRBJ1-6	TRBV5-6	CASSLKQRGSPLHF	TGTGCCAGCAGCTTAAAGCAAAGAGGATCACCCCTCCACTTT
TRBD1	17	.	TRBJ1-4	TRBV4-3	CASSQDLGTGEDEKLFF	TGCGCCAGCAGCCAAGATCTCGGGACAGGGGAGGATGAAAAACTGTTTTTT
.	16	once	TRBJ2-3	TRBV28	CASSLGDSRSTDTQYF	TGTGCCAGCAGTTTAGGTGACAGTAGAAGCACAGATACGCAGTATTTT
TRBD1	15	once	TRBJ2-1	TRBV27	CASSGLPSTGVEQFF	TGTGCCAGCAGTGGGCTACCCTCGACAGGGGTGGAGCAGTTCTTC
TRBD1	16	.	TRBJ2-3	TRBV5-1	CASSSGVGGGTDTQYF	TGCGCCAGCAGCTCCGGGGTAGGGGGCGGCACAGATACGCAGTATTTT
TRBD1	16	few	TRBJ1-1	TRBV28	CASPGTADPGSTEAFF	TGTGCCAGCCCCGGGACAGCCGATCCAGGGAGCACTGAAGCTTTCTTT
.	14	.	TRBJ2-1	TRBV11-3	CASSSGLNYNEQFF	TGTGCCAGCAGCTCTGGACTGAACTACAATGAGCAGTTCTTC
TRBD1	15	.	TRBJ1-2	TRBV5-5	CASSSRTGANYGYTF	TGTGCCAGCAGCTCCCGGACAGGGGCAAACTATGGCTACACCTTC
TRBD2	13	.	TRBJ2-2	TRBV10-3	CATPGRDTGELFF	TGTGCCACCCCAGGGAGGGACACCGGGGAGCTGTTTTTT
TRBD2	18	once	TRBJ2-1	TRBV5-1	CASSFPLAGGASWNEQFF	TGCGCCAGCAGCTTTCCCCTAGCGGGAGGGGCCTCTTGGAATGAGCAGTTCTTC
TRBD2	15	.	TRBJ2-3	TRBV9	CASTPTGGPTDTQYF	TGTGCCAGCACCCCCACGGGAGGGCCGACAGATACGCAGTATTTT
TRBD1	15	.	TRBJ2-1	TRBV7-2	CASSSTGDGINEQFF	TGTGCCAGCAGCTCTACAGGGGATGGGATCAATGAGCAGTTCTTC
.	15	.	TRBJ1-1	TRBV5-1	CASSLGTGGHTEAFF	TGCGCCAGCAGCTTGGGTACAGGAGGGCACACTGAAGCTTTCTTT
TRBD1	18	.	TRBJ1-6	TRBV3-1/TRBV3-2	CASSPSIGQGGFDSPLHF	TGTGCCAGCAGCCCTAGCATCGGACAGGGTGGTTTCGATTCACCCCTCCACTTT
.	12	.	TRBJ1-6	TRBV12-3/TRBV12-4	CASSPPFSPLHF	TGTGCCAGCAGTCCCCCCTTCTCACCCCTCCACTTT
.	15	.	TRBJ1-1	TRBV3-1/TRBV3-2	CASSHLRRDLSEAFF	TGTGCCAGCAGCCATTTAAGGAGGGATCTCTCTGAAGCTTTCTTT
.	14	.	TRBJ2-3	TRBV2	CAASNSYSGDTQYF	TGTGCCGCCAGCAATAGCTATTCTGGAGATACGCAGTATTTT
TRBD2	13	.	TRBJ2-1	TRBV19	CASSLAGGNEQFF	TGTGCCAGTAGTCTCGCGGGGGGGAATGAGCAGTTCTTC
.	15	.	TRBJ1-1	TRBV11-1	CASSPFTGISAEAFF	TGTGCCAGCAGCCCTTTTACAGGGATCTCCGCTGAAGCTTTCTTT
TRBD2	16	.	TRBJ2-1	TRBV7-2	CASSRKLAGGPHEQFF	TGTGCCAGCAGCAGGAAGCTAGCGGGAGGGCCCCATGAGCAGTTCTTC
.	15	.	TRBJ1-2	TRBV23-1	CASSQGERDAVGYTF	TGCGCCAGCAGTCAAGGGGAGCGGGACGCCGTTGGCTACACCTTC
.	17	once	TRBJ1-6	TRBV23-1	CASSQSTHREYNSPLHF	TGCGCCAGCAGTCAATCGACACACCGGGAGTATAATTCACCCCTCCACTTT
TRBD2	14	once	TRBJ2-7	TRBV5-1	CASSLVGGGYEQYF	TGCGCCAGCAGCTTGGTAGGCGGGGGCTACGAGCAGTACTTC
.	14	.	TRBJ1-2	TRBV5-4	CASSLAGVNYGYTF	TGTGCCAGCAGCTTGGCGGGGGTAAACTATGGCTACACCTTC
.	15	.	TRBJ1-4	TRBV9	CASSVDHGASEKLFF	TGTGCCAGCAGCGTAGACCATGGGGCGAGTGAAAAACTGTTTTTT
.	15	.	TRBJ2-7	TRBV6-5	CASSYSGLSSYEQYF	TGTGCCAGCAGTTATTCAGGATTAAGCTCCTACGAGCAGTACTTC
TRBD1	17	.	TRBJ2-1	TRBV10-1	CASSKIPGTGVDDEQFF	TGCGCCAGCAGCAAAATACCCGGGACAGGGGTCGATGATGAGCAGTTCTTC
TRBD2	15	.	TRBJ2-1	TRBV24-1	CATSDGLARYNEQFF	TGTGCCACCAGTGACGGACTAGCGCGTTACAATGAGCAGTTCTTC